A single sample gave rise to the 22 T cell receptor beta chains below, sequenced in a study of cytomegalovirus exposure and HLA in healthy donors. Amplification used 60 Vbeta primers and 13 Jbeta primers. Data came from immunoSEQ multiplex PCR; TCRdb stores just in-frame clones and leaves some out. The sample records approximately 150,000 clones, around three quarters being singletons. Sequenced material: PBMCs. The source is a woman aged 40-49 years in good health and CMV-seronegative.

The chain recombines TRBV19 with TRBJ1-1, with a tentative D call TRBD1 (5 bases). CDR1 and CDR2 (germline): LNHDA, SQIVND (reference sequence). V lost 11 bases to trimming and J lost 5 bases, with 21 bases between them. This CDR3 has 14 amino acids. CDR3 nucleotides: TGTGCCTCCTTGGCGGGGGGTATGAGGACTGAAGCTTTCTTT. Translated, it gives CASLAGGMRTEAFF.

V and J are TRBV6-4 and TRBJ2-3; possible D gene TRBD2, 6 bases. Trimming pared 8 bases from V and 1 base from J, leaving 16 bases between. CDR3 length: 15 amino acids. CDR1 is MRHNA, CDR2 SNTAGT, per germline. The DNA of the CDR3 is TGTGCCAGCGCATTCCGCGGGGCTCGCACAGATACGCAGTATTTT. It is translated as CASAFRGARTDTQYF.

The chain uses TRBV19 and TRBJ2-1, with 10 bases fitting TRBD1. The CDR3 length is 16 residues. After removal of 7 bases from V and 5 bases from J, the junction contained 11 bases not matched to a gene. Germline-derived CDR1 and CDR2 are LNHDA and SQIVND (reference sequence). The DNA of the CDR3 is TGTGCCAGTACCCCGAGAGGGGACAGGGGACACAATGAGCAGTTCTTC. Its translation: CASTPRGDRGHNEQFF.

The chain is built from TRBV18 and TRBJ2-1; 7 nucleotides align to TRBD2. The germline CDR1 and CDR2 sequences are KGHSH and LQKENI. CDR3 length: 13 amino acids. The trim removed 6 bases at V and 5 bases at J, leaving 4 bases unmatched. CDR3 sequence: CASSPLADNEQFF. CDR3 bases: TGTGCCAGCTCTCCTCTAGCGGACAATGAGCAGTTCTTC.

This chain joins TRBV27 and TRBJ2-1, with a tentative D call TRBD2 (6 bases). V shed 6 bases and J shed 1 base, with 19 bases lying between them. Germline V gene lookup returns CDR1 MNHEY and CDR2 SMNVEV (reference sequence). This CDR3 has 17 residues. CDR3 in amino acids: CASSLRRVASSYNEQFF. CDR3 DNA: TGTGCCAGCAGCCTGCGGAGGGTAGCAAGTTCCTACAATGAGCAGTTCTTC.

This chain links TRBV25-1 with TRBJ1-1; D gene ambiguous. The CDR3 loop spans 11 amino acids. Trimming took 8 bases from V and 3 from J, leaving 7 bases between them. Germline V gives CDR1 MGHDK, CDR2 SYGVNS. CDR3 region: CASCGYTEAFF. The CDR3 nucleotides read TGTGCCAGCTGCGGGTACACTGAAGCTTTCTTT.

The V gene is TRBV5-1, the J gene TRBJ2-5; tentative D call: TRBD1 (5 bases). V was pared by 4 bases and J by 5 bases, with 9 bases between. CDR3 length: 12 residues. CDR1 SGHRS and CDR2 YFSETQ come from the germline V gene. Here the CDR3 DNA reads TGCGCCAGCAGCCAACCAGGGGAGACCCAGTACTTC. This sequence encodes CASSQPGETQYF.

CDR3 residues: CASSFGTGLSGANVLTF. CDR3 sequence (DNA): TGTGCCAGCAGTTTCGGGACAGGGCTATCTGGGGCCAACGTCCTGACTTTC. The V and J genes are TRBV27 and TRBJ2-6; 9 nucleotides match TRBD1. This CDR3 is 17 amino acids long. CDR1 is MNHEY, CDR2 SMNVEV, per germline (reference sequence). V lost 3 bases to trimming and J lost 1 base; unmatched junction nucleotides: 4.

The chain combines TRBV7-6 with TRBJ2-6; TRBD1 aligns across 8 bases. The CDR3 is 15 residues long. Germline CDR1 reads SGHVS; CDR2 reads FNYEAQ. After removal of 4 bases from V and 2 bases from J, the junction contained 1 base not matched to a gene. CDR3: CASSSTGAGANVLTF. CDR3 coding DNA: TGTGCCAGCAGCTCGACAGGGGCTGGGGCCAACGTCCTGACTTTC.

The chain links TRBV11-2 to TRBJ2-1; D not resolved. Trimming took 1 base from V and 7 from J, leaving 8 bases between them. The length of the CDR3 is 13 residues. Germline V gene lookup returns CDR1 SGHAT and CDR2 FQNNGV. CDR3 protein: CASSLVSGNEQFF. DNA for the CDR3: TGTGCCAGCAGCTTAGTTTCAGGTAATGAGCAGTTCTTC.

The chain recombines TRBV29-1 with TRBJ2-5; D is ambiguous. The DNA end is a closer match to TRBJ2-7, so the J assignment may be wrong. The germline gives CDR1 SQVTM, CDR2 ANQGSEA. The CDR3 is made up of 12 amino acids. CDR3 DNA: TGCAGCGTTGTGGTCCGAGGAAACGAGCAGTACTTC. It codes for CSVVVRGNEQYF.

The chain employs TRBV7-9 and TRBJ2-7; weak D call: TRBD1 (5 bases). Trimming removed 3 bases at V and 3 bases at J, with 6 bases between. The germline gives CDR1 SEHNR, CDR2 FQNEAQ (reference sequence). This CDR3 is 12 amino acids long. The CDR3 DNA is TGTGCCAGCAGCTTTGACAGCTACGAGCAGTACTTC. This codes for CASSFDSYEQYF.

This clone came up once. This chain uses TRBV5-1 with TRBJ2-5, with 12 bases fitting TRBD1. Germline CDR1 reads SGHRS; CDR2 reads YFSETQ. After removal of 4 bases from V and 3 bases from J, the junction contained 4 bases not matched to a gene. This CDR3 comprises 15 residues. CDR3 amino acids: CASSTGTGGKETQYF. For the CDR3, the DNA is TGCGCCAGCAGCACGGGGACAGGGGGCAAAGAGACCCAGTACTTC.

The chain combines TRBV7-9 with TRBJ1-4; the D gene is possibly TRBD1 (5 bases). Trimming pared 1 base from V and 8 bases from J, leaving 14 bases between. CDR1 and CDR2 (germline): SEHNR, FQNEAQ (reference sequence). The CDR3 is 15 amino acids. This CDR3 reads CASSLVPGMDEKLFF. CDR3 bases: TGTGCCAGCAGCTTAGTTCCAGGGATGGACGAAAAACTGTTTTTT.

CDR3 protein: CAWATGEYGYTF. CDR3 sequence (DNA): TGTGCCTGGGCTACAGGGGAATATGGCTACACCTTC. This chain links TRBV30 with TRBJ1-2, with 7 bases identical to TRBD1. Trimming cost V 5 bases and J 5 bases; bases outside gene matches: 5. The CDR3 covers 12 residues. CDR1 GTSNPN and CDR2 SVGIG come from the germline V gene (reference sequence).

This CDR3 reads CATSRPKPEQAALRDTQYF. CDR3 DNA sequence: TGTGCCACCAGCAGACCGAAACCAGAACAGGCAGCTTTGAGAGATACGCAGTATTTT. The chain recombines TRBV15 with TRBJ2-3, with D perhaps matching TRBD1 (5 bases). Per the germline V gene, CDR1 is LNHNV and CDR2 is YYDKDF (reference sequence). The germline V and J ends were trimmed by 2 bases and 5 bases, with 26 bases remaining between them. The CDR3 has 19 amino acids.

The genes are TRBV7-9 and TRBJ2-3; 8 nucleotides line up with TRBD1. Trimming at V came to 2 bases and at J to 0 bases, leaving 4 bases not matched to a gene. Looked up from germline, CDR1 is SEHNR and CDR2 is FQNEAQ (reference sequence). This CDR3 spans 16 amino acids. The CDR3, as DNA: TGTGCCAGCAGCTTAATCGACAGGGGTAGCACAGATACGCAGTATTTT. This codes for CASSLIDRGSTDTQYF.

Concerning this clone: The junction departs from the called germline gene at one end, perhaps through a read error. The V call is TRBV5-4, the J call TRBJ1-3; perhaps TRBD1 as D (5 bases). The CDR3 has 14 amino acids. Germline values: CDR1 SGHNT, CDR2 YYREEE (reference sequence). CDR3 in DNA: TGTGCCAGCAGCTTGACAGGCCCTGGGAACACCATATATTTT. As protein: CASSLTGPGNTIYF.

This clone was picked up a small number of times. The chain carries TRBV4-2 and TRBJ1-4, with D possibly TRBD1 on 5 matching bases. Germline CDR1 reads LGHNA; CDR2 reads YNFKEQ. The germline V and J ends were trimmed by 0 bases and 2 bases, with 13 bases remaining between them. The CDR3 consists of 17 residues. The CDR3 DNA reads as TGTGCCAGCAGCCAAGATGGAAGGGGTGGGACTAATGAAAAACTGTTTTTT. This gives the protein CASSQDGRGGTNEKLFF.

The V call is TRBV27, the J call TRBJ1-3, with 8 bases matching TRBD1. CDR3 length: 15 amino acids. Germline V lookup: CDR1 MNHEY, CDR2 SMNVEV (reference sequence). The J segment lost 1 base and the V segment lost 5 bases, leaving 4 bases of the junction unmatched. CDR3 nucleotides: TGTGCCAGCAGTGCGGACAGGGATTCTGGAAACACCATATATTTT. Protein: CASSADRDSGNTIYF.

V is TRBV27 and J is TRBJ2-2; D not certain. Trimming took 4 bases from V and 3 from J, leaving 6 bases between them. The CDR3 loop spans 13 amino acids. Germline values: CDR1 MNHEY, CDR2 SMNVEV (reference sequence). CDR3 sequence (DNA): TGTGCCAGCAGTTCTCGTTACACCGGGGAGCTGTTTTTT. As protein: CASSSRYTGELFF.

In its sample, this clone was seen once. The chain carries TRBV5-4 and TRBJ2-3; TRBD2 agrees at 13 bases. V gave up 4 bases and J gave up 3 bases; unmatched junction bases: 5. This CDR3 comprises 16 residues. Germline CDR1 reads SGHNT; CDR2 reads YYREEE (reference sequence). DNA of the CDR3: TGTGCCAGCAGCCCTCCGGGACTAGCGGGGACAGATACGCAGTATTTT. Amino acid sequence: CASSPPGLAGTDTQYF.